This T cell receptor (beta chain) emerged from a study of TIL therapy for anti-PD-1-resistant metastatic lung cancer. The libraries were made with immunoSEQ v3. Repertoires were generated with immunoSEQ multiplex PCR, while TCRdb's copy carries only in-frame clones and drops some. The sample includes more than 45,000 clones, less than 85% of them seen just once. This clone occurred a few times. Time point here: pre-treatment sample, taken before nivolumab and TIL therapy. The CDR3 covers 14 residues. V lost 4 bases, J lost 7 bases, and 5 bases stayed unmatched. CDR1 and CDR2 (germline): SGHNT, YYREEE (reference sequence).

The V and J genes are TRBV5-4 and TRBJ1-6; 7 nucleotides agree with TRBD1. This TCR came from a person between 25 and 80 years old with non-small cell lung cancer. This sample comprised blood, obtained at baseline. CDR3 bases: TGTGCCAGCAGCATTGACAGGGCCAATTCACCCCTCCACTTT. Protein sequence: CASSIDRANSPLHF.